The clone carrying this TCR beta chain was found a few times. The target antigen is unknown. Measured with immunoSEQ multiplex PCR; TCRdb has only the in-frame clones, and not every one. Among over 3,500 clones listed, under 75% were seen once. This record comes from a study of PD-1 blockade in classical Hodgkin lymphoma. Study-wide context: Nivolumab 3 mg/kg was given intravenously every 2 weeks.

Every single patient, without exception, relapsed after autologous stem cell transplantation, and brentuximab vedotin exposure varied. CDR3 size: 12 residues. Trimming at V came to 6 bases and at J to 4 bases, leaving 2 bases not matched to a gene. From germline, CDR1 is MDHEN and CDR2 SYDVKM. General study results and limits: The drivers behind the repertoire differences, possibly disease activity or prior therapy, remain undefined. A significant rise in TCR diversity by C4D1 was seen for CD4+ but not CD8+ cells. Baseline diversity was lower in partial responders and progressors than complete responders.

The chain uses TRBV28 and TRBJ2-7, with TRBD1 identical over 8 bases. The TCR comes from a human donor with classical Hodgkin lymphoma. The source material was peripheral blood mononuclear cells (PBMCs), sampled at baseline. The DNA for the CDR3 is TGTGCCAGCAGCTGGACAGGGTACGAGCAGTACTTC. Its protein product is CASSWTGYEQYF.